The rows below give T cell receptor beta chains drawn from one sample of a study of blood T cell repertoires in COVID-19. Libraries were prepared by immunoSEQ multiplex PCR; TCRdb keeps only in-frame clonotypes and omits some of them. The sample has about 170,000 clones; 83% are singletons. The specimen sequenced was peripheral blood. These receptors came from a woman older than 75 with acute or convalescent COVID-19. The CDR3 runs from the conserved cysteine through the conserved F or W. The order of the fields is J gene, V gene, D gene, clone size, CDR3 protein, CDR3 DNA. D genes are given only for firm matches. Only some rows state a clone size, as once, few, many or a class for expanded clones.

j_call: TRBJ2-1; v_call: TRBV30; d_call: TRBD1; clone_size: -; cdr3_aa: CAWSGDRRLHNEQFF; cdr3_nt: TGTGCCTGGAGTGGGGACAGGAGATTACACAATGAGCAGTTCTTC
j_call: TRBJ1-1; v_call: TRBV29-1; d_call: TRBD1; clone_size: -; cdr3_aa: CSGTGGTEAFF; cdr3_nt: TGCAGCGGCACAGGGGGCACTGAAGCTTTCTTT
j_call: TRBJ2-7; v_call: TRBV5-1; d_call: -; clone_size: few; cdr3_aa: CASRPSGTYEQYF; cdr3_nt: TGCGCCAGCAGGCCCAGCGGTACCTACGAGCAGTACTTC
j_call: TRBJ2-7; v_call: TRBV30; d_call: TRBD1; clone_size: -; cdr3_aa: CACQGQGAGEQYF; cdr3_nt: TGTGCCTGCCAGGGACAGGGGGCGGGGGAGCAGTACTTC
j_call: TRBJ2-7; v_call: TRBV7-9; d_call: -; clone_size: -; cdr3_aa: CASSPTGYEQYF; cdr3_nt: TGTGCCAGCAGCCCTACGGGCTACGAGCAGTACTTC
j_call: TRBJ1-5; v_call: TRBV5-1; d_call: TRBD1; clone_size: -; cdr3_aa: CASSFIGTGAFSNQPQHF; cdr3_nt: TGCGCCAGCAGCTTCATAGGGACAGGGGCCTTTAGCAATCAGCCCCAGCATTTT
j_call: TRBJ2-7; v_call: TRBV9; d_call: TRBD1; clone_size: -; cdr3_aa: CASSVAGQGLYEQYF; cdr3_nt: TGTGCCAGCAGCGTAGCGGGACAGGGTCTCTACGAGCAGTACTTC
j_call: TRBJ1-1; v_call: TRBV27; d_call: TRBD1; clone_size: once; cdr3_aa: CASRGGQGGTEAFF; cdr3_nt: TGTGCCAGCAGGGGGGGACAGGGGGGCACTGAAGCTTTCTTT
j_call: TRBJ2-1; v_call: TRBV7-9; d_call: TRBD1; clone_size: -; cdr3_aa: CASSLGPTGVGNEQFF; cdr3_nt: TGTGCCAGCAGCTTAGGCCCCACAGGGGTGGGGAATGAGCAGTTCTTC
j_call: TRBJ1-4; v_call: TRBV6-6; d_call: TRBD1; clone_size: -; cdr3_aa: CASSTGVVGEKLFF; cdr3_nt: TGTGCCAGCAGTACAGGGGTTGTCGGTGAAAAACTGTTTTTT
j_call: TRBJ1-1; v_call: TRBV15; d_call: -; clone_size: -; cdr3_aa: CATSRDEVTKTEAFF; cdr3_nt: TGTGCCACCAGCAGAGATGAGGTTACGAAAACTGAAGCTTTCTTT
j_call: TRBJ1-1; v_call: TRBV5-1; d_call: TRBD1; clone_size: -; cdr3_aa: CASSPYSDRGRMNTEAFF; cdr3_nt: TGCGCCAGCAGTCCTTATTCGGACAGGGGGCGGATGAACACTGAAGCTTTCTTT
j_call: TRBJ1-4; v_call: TRBV6-5; d_call: TRBD1; clone_size: -; cdr3_aa: CASRRGPDEKLFF; cdr3_nt: TGTGCCAGCAGGAGGGGGCCCGATGAAAAACTGTTTTTT
j_call: TRBJ2-3; v_call: TRBV28; d_call: TRBD2; clone_size: -; cdr3_aa: CASPPITGLAGGKADTQYF; cdr3_nt: TGTGCCAGCCCACCCATAACGGGGCTAGCGGGGGGGAAGGCAGATACGCAGTATTTT
j_call: TRBJ2-3; v_call: TRBV15; d_call: -; clone_size: -; cdr3_aa: CATSRTFGLDTQYF; cdr3_nt: TGTGCCACCAGCAGGACGTTTGGGCTAGATACGCAGTATTTT
j_call: TRBJ2-3; v_call: TRBV30; d_call: -; clone_size: -; cdr3_aa: CAWSVGRTDTQYF; cdr3_nt: TGTGCCTGGAGTGTAGGGAGAACAGATACGCAGTATTTT
j_call: TRBJ2-5; v_call: TRBV10-1; d_call: -; clone_size: -; cdr3_aa: CASSESPEETQYF; cdr3_nt: TGCGCCAGCAGTGAGTCTCCAGAAGAGACCCAGTACTTC
j_call: TRBJ2-5; v_call: TRBV10-2; d_call: -; clone_size: -; cdr3_aa: CASRAGEPETQYF; cdr3_nt: TGCGCCAGCAGGGCAGGGGAGCCCGAGACCCAGTACTTC
j_call: TRBJ1-5; v_call: TRBV6-1; d_call: TRBD1; clone_size: -; cdr3_aa: CASSETGGFSQPQHF; cdr3_nt: TGTGCCAGCAGTGAAACAGGGGGTTTTAGTCAGCCCCAGCATTTT
j_call: TRBJ1-2; v_call: TRBV7-2; d_call: TRBD1; clone_size: -; cdr3_aa: CASTLDGTGVVPDGYTF; cdr3_nt: TGTGCCAGCACCCTAGACGGGACAGGGGTTGTTCCCGATGGCTACACCTTC
j_call: TRBJ1-2; v_call: TRBV28; d_call: TRBD1; clone_size: -; cdr3_aa: CASREGQSYGYTF; cdr3_nt: TGTGCCAGCAGGGAGGGACAGAGCTATGGCTACACCTTC
j_call: TRBJ2-1; v_call: TRBV6-2/TRBV6-3; d_call: TRBD2; clone_size: -; cdr3_aa: CASSYLTSGRRDEQFF; cdr3_nt: TGTGCCAGCAGTTATCTCACTAGCGGGAGGAGAGATGAGCAGTTCTTC
j_call: TRBJ2-7; v_call: TRBV9; d_call: -; clone_size: -; cdr3_aa: CASSPLSTIGGRGEQYF; cdr3_nt: TGTGCCAGCAGCCCGCTGTCAACCATTGGAGGGCGCGGGGAGCAGTACTTC
j_call: TRBJ1-1; v_call: TRBV3-1/TRBV3-2; d_call: -; clone_size: once; cdr3_aa: CASRGHPNTEAFF; cdr3_nt: TGTGCCAGCCGAGGACACCCGAACACTGAAGCTTTCTTT
j_call: TRBJ1-2; v_call: TRBV6-5; d_call: TRBD1; clone_size: -; cdr3_aa: CASRLLTGLNGYTF; cdr3_nt: TGTGCCAGCAGATTACTGACAGGGCTGAACGGCTACACCTTC
j_call: TRBJ1-5; v_call: TRBV12-3/TRBV12-4; d_call: -; clone_size: -; cdr3_aa: CASSGGWDQPQHF; cdr3_nt: TGTGCCAGCAGTGGGGGGTGGGATCAGCCCCAGCATTTT
j_call: TRBJ1-6; v_call: TRBV7-8; d_call: -; clone_size: -; cdr3_aa: CASSLSGDNSPLHF; cdr3_nt: TGTGCCAGCAGCCTTTCAGGGGATAATTCACCCCTCCACTTT
j_call: TRBJ1-1; v_call: TRBV6-2/TRBV6-3; d_call: -; clone_size: -; cdr3_aa: CASSYSRAVMNTEAFF; cdr3_nt: TGTGCCAGCAGTTACTCGAGGGCCGTCATGAACACTGAAGCTTTCTTT
j_call: TRBJ2-1; v_call: TRBV18; d_call: TRBD1; clone_size: -; cdr3_aa: CASSLGQGDFNEQFF; cdr3_nt: TGTGCCAGCTCACTGGGACAGGGGGATTTCAATGAGCAGTTCTTC
j_call: TRBJ1-1; v_call: TRBV7-9; d_call: TRBD1; clone_size: -; cdr3_aa: CASSHRPGQGGLTEAFF; cdr3_nt: TGTGCCAGCAGCCATAGACCGGGACAGGGAGGGTTGACTGAAGCTTTCTTT
j_call: TRBJ2-1; v_call: TRBV7-9; d_call: -; clone_size: -; cdr3_aa: CASSLPGAYNEQFF; cdr3_nt: TGTGCCAGCAGCTTACCGGGAGCCTACAATGAGCAGTTCTTC